These 5 T cell receptor beta chains share one sample of origin, sequenced in a study of T cell responses to AZD1222 COVID-19 vaccine. Using immunoSEQ multiplex PCR, the repertoire was profiled, and TCRdb retains in-frame clones only, with some absent. The sample lists about 130,000 clones, roughly 88% seen once, with about 1% in the top ten. The specimen was peripheral blood, collected 28 days after the second AZD1222 dose. The receptors were sampled from an adult who received the AZD1222 COVID-19 vaccine.

This clone was picked up one time. The gene calls are TRBV9 and TRBJ2-1, with 11 bases lining up with TRBD1. Germline V gives CDR1 SGDLS, CDR2 YYNGEE. The CDR3 is made up of 15 amino acids. V dropped 3 bases and J dropped 3; count of bases not matched to a gene: 2. The CDR3 sequence is CASSGGTGGYNEQFF. For the CDR3, the DNA is TGTGCCAGCAGCGGAGGGACAGGGGGCTACAATGAGCAGTTCTTC.

The chain recombines TRBV16 with TRBJ1-5, with 7 bases aligning to TRBD1. V gave up 2 bases and J gave up 0 bases; unmatched junction bases: 1. The CDR3 length is 15 residues. Per germline, CDR1 KGHSY and CDR2 FQNENV. The CDR3 DNA reads as TGTGCCAGCAGCCAAGACAGGGTTAGCAATCAGCCCCAGCATTTT. As protein: CASSQDRVSNQPQHF.

The chain links TRBV5-5 to TRBJ1-1, with a tentative D call TRBD1 (6 bases). Germline assignment: CDR1 SGHKS and CDR2 YYEKEE (reference sequence). Trimming removed 4 bases at V and 6 bases at J, with 22 bases between. The CDR3 totals 16 residues. DNA for the CDR3: TGTGCCAGCAGCCTACAAAACAGGGTCGGTTTGTCTGAAGCTTTCTTT. This encodes CASSLQNRVGLSEAFF.

This chain links TRBV5-1 with TRBJ2-5; 12 positions match TRBD2. The germline V gene has CDR1 SGHRS and CDR2 YFSETQ. The CDR3 extends over 17 amino acids. With 0 bases clipped from V and 1 base from J, the junction kept 4 bases outside the gene matches. The CDR3 is CASSLVATSGSQETQYF. In nucleotides, the CDR3 is TGCGCCAGCAGCTTGGTGGCGACTAGCGGGAGCCAAGAGACCCAGTACTTC.

The rearrangement uses TRBV5-6 and TRBJ1-5, with D perhaps TRBD1 (5 bases). Germline V lookup: CDR1 SGHDT, CDR2 YYEEEE. This CDR3 contains 14 residues. The V gene lost 4 bases and the J gene lost 3 bases, with 11 bases spanning the gap. The CDR3 region is CASSGGSFNQPQHF. CDR3 in DNA: TGTGCCAGCAGCGGGGGGTCTTTCAATCAGCCCCAGCATTTT.